Reported below is one TCR beta chain. The same CDR3 also results from other DNA sequences found in this sample. The CDR3 has 11 residues. Trimming took 6 bases from V and 3 from J, leaving 4 bases between them. This sample stems from a study of blood T cell repertoires in COVID-19. Study context: Samples taken during acute and convalescent COVID-19 were collected in the United States, Italy and Spain. T cells, B-cell-depleted T cells, or PBMCs supplied cDNA or gDNA.

Using immunoSEQ multiplex PCR, the repertoire was profiled, and TCRdb retains in-frame clones only, with some absent. The sample gives roughly 400,000 clones, approximately 93% of which show up once; about 0.78% is in the top ten. All exposed participants met a person with COVID-19 within 2 weeks before entering the study. Sequences were obtained from PBMCs or T cells enriched from blood (not recorded which). The V call is TRBV12-3 or TRBV12-4, the J call TRBJ2-3; no reliable D call. This TCR came from a woman aged 40-49 years who had been exposed to COVID-19. Here the CDR3 reads CASSQTDTQYF. CDR3 in DNA: TGTGCCAGCAGCCAGACAGATACGCAGTATTTT.